The T cell receptor beta chain described here comes from a study of cytomegalovirus exposure and HLA in healthy donors (dated by TCRdb to the late 2010s). As for the study more broadly: An earlier analysis of approximately 640 of the donors reported approximately 270 Gb of sequence data and 120 million or so unique TCR beta sequences from roughly 180 million T cells. An early release that covered fewer than 800 HLA-typed donors contained around 300 gigabases of sequencing data and 85 million to 100 million unique TCR sequences. Of the approximately 400 genotyped donors, about 80% fell in the genetic ancestry cluster associated with self-reported Caucasian donors. The study was designed to test whether signatures of past pathogen exposure could be identified by cataloging public T cell receptors. The T cell repertoires of some 670 subjects were profiled by immunosequencing and related to cytomegalovirus serostatus. In addition to the first cohort of around 670 subjects, a separate validation cohort of 120 different subjects was used. To predict cytomegalovirus infection status, the study combined high-throughput TCR immunosequencing, statistical association of individual TCRs with disease status, and machine learning. In a later analysis, previously published TCR beta repertoires from fewer than 750 donors were re-analyzed and high-resolution HLA genotyping was added so that TCR occurrence patterns could be studied. Rather than drawing on any new phenotypic data, the later analysis identified candidate immune exposures from TCR beta sequences and the way those sequences occurred across donors. An earlier analysis of fewer than 700 of the donors applied high-throughput TCR beta sequencing to assess whether each TCR beta V gene segment acted as functional or pseudogenic. Alongside the repertoire data, information on donor age, sex, ethnicity and CMV serostatus was compiled. In a later genetic analysis, genome-wide SNP genotypes for about 55% of the roughly 670 donors were used, and that subset was treated as a discovery cohort. All discovery cohort repertoires had been generated on a single sequencing platform. Class I and class II HLA loci were covered by the typing at four-digit resolution. Typing coverage differed by locus: A, B, C, DRB1 and DQB1 were typed in about 629-640 donors, DQA1 in roughly 510, DPA1 in approximately 610, and DPB1 in 450 to 490. Four or five DR-DQ haplotypes were handled as single units for association and clustering, since linkage in the cohort was strong. On average, 235,054 unique TCR beta nucleotide sequences were sequenced per donor among 350 to 400 genotyped donors of the cohort, with roughly 18% of those sequences being non-productive.

On the study overall, not on this receptor specifically: The authors suggested that the approach could potentially be generalized to other disease states and immunological phenotypes. According to a later analysis, TCR association rates differed among HLA loci, with DRB1 alleles showing the most associated TCRs and HLA-C alleles showing the fewest. In this cohort, only TCR beta chains were sequenced, and detectable features were limited by the absence of alpha or paired-chain data. Most TCR sequences were observed very rarely across donors, whereas some public TCRs were present in many individuals. Because HLA typing was unavailable for some donors at each locus, only the typed subset was used in association tests. According to a later analysis, parvovirus B19, influenza, CMV and Epstein-Barr virus appeared linked to several top co-occurrence clusters. Specific HLA alleles were associated with over 15,000 TCR beta sequences at a false discovery rate of 0.05 in a later analysis. In a later analysis, HLA-associated TCR beta chains were found to be more clonally expanded and to have lower generation probabilities than equally common non-associated chains. The earlier analysis of around 600 of the donors excluded seventeen rarely observed V segments, including chromosome 9 orphons, because counts were too low. CMV serostatus was the only immune exposure information available for the cohort. The classifier was reported to diagnose cytomegalovirus status with high specificity and sensitivity in both the original cohort and the validation cohort. The study listed around 160 TCR beta chains as associated with cytomegalovirus. A further reported finding was that TCR beta sequences accurately predicted the HLA-A and HLA-B alleles for most subjects in the first cohort. A cluster of highly shared sequence variants was judged likely to be a technical artifact of the sequencing pipeline. Sequencing depth was assumed to be roughly uniform across donors in the presence/absence analyses, though that assumption may not hold. Some IMGT-functional V segments, including TRBV6-2 and TRBV6-3, could not be distinguished by the 87-base-pair reads and were therefore excluded. According to a later genetic analysis, donors in an Asian-associated ancestry cluster had fewer N-insertions in productive TCRs than the approximately 630-donor mean. In vitro tests confirmed that a few of the cytomegalovirus-associated TCR beta chains recognize cytomegalovirus antigens. Correlated functional status among segregating V segments might be attributable to linkage disequilibrium, but an unknown experimental factor could not be ruled out. Most CMV-associated TCR beta chains appeared to be HLA-restricted in a later analysis, and the HLA associations seemed to be driven largely by CMV exposure. Assigning TCR associations to individual alleles was difficult when HLA alleles, especially DR and DQ, strongly co-occurred. In an earlier analysis of around 600 of the donors, most TCR beta V segments were observed in productive rearrangements about 90% or about 30% of the time, broadly matching IMGT annotations. A later genetic analysis associated a missense DCLRE1C variant with V-gene and J-gene trimming of TCR beta chains, and an independent cohort replicated the association.

A single count supports this clone. Its antigen is not yet known. Base qualities are not recorded, but no much larger clone differs from it by a single base. The library was obtained by the immunoSEQ multiplex PCR assay. For the multiplex PCR, a mixture combining 60 forward primers for TCR Vbeta segments and 13 reverse primers for TCR Jbeta segments was used. A multiplex PCR assay on genomic DNA amplified the CDR3 region of rearranged TCR beta genes. On the Illumina HiSeq System, the amplified TCR beta libraries were sequenced as 87-base-pair reads. Under the source paper's analysis protocol: In a later analysis, tens of millions of unique TCR beta chains were counted across the 650 to 700 repertoires, and some 10 million of these chains were shared by at least two donors. A nearest-neighbor algorithm error-corrected the raw reads and collapsed the reads into unique sequences, merging closely related sequences to remove PCR and sequencing errors. To assign V, D and J gene segments, CDR3 sequences were aligned to IMGT reference sequences. For a sequence to be retained, at least a six-nucleotide match to both a V gene segment and a J gene segment was required. Rearrangements were classified as productive when the CDR3 lacked stop codons and remained in frame with V and J, and all other rearrangements were classified as non-productive. CDR3 was defined according to IMGT convention as the region running from the second conserved V-encoded cysteine to the conserved J-encoded phenylalanine. The earlier analysis of approximately 590 of the donors excluded any sequence lacking an unambiguous match to a single V gene segment. In an earlier analysis of around 600 of the donors, V segments were called functional above 56.7% productive rearrangements and were called segregating when the between-donor standard deviation exceeded 5%. A statistical classification framework was built for diagnosing cytomegalovirus status from the catalog of TCR beta chain sequences. A later analysis assigned V and J genes by comparing TCR nucleotide sequences with IMGT/GENE-DB human TR gene sequences. In a later analysis, CDR3 sequences and most-parsimonious VDJ recombination scenarios were assigned using the TCRdist pipeline. In a later analysis, each TCR beta chain was defined by its CDR3 amino acid sequence together with its V-gene family, and reads without a unique V-gene family were excluded. In a later analysis, 450 to 600 highly shared, low-generation-probability nucleotide sequences were removed to address suspected cross-contamination and a sequencing artifact. A later analysis calculated a clonal expansion index for each public chain from normalized within-repertoire ranks of inferred template counts. Generation probabilities in a later analysis came from a VDJ recombination model fitted to out-of-frame rearrangements, and those results were checked against IGoR. A later analysis scored TCR-TCR, TCR-HLA and TCR-CMV co-occurrence with hypergeometric tests, applying a repertoire-size bias correction to TCR pairs. A later analysis estimated false discovery rates by permuting HLA or CMV assignments 20 times. A later analysis grouped co-occurring TCRs with DBSCAN, adding TCRdist sequence similarity when clustering within HLA-allele-positive subsets. Repertoires with fewer than 30,000 or more than 120,000 public chains were left out of co-occurrence clustering, as were a few repertoires with anomalous nucleotide sharing. TCRdb took this table from immuneACCESS and kept in-frame rearrangements with V and J called. Such tables lack part of the clones; where checked against another copy, unresolved V genes explain under half of the gap, and the rest is unexplained. V and J calls and clone size are those listed in that table; D and trimming were worked out from the DNA. The sample table shows about 98,000 clones, and approximately 70% are seen once. The top ten hold 2% to 2.5% of the sample.

From the cysteine through the phenylalanine, the CDR3 covers 15 amino acids. Kept here is only the CDR3 DNA, which spans 45 bases and is read in frame from base 1. Trimming costs V 1 base and J 5 bases, and their ends lie 12 bases apart. CDR1 and CDR2 are read off the germline V gene as SGHDT and YYEEEE. The cohort comprised 670 or so healthy bone marrow donors. At the time of sampling, every cohort member was nominally healthy, though immune exposures that went unrecorded were likely present. The donor was CMV seronegative and belonged to the group of 350 to 400 seronegative cohort members. A peripheral blood sample was collected from each donor, and TCR beta sequencing was performed on peripheral blood mononuclear cells. Genomic DNA extraction from the blood cell samples was performed with the Qiagen DNeasy Blood Extraction Kit.

Sample: PBMCs. The rearrangement joined TRBV5-6 to TRBJ2-2; TRBD2 might be the D gene, on 6 matching bases. This receptor was taken from a man aged 50-59 years in good health and CMV-seronegative. The sequenced DNA is TGTGCCAGCAGCTTGATAGGGGCGGGAACCGGGGAGCTGTTTTTT. The encoded protein is CASSLIGAGTGELFF.